This TCR beta chain was observed in a study of glioma-infiltrating T cells after dendritic cell vaccination. Blood PBMC samples: pre-vaccination, two weeks post third vaccination, and at tumor progression. CDR1 is MNHEY, CDR2 SVGAGI, per germline. The CDR3 covers 14 residues. The V and J ends lost 4 bases and 1 base respectively, with 7 bases between them. The protocol was immunoSEQ multiplex PCR, while the TCRdb copy is restricted to in-frame clones and leaves out a portion. The sample has about 67,000 clones, approximately 81% seen once. The J gene is TRBJ2-2, the V gene TRBV6-5; D is perhaps TRBD2 (5 bases). This material consisted of blood, taken before dendritic cell vaccination. This clonotype originated in a human donor with glioblastoma. The CDR3 DNA is TGTGCCAGCAGTTTAGGGAGGAACACCGGGGAGCTGTTTTTT. Its protein is CASSLGRNTGELFF.